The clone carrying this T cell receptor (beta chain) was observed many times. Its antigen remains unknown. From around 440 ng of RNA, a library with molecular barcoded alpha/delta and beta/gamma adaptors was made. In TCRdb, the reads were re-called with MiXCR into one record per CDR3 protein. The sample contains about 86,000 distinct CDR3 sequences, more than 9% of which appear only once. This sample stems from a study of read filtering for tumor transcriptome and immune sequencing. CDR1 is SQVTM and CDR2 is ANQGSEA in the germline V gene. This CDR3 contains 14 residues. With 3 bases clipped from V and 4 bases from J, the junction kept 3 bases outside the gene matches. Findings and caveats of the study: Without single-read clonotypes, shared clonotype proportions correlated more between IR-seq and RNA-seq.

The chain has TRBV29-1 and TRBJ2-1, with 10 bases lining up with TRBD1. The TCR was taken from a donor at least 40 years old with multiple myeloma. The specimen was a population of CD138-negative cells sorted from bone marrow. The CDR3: CSVDRDRGYNEQFF. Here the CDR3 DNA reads TGCAGCGTTGACCGGGACAGGGGATACAATGAGCAGTTCTTC.